Sequencing of this TCR beta chain was carried out in a study of T cell changes during pregnancy in multiple sclerosis (dated by TCRdb to the late 2010s). Notes on the research overall: In women with multiple sclerosis, the researchers looked at how the T cell repertoire shifted as pregnancy progressed.

CDR1 and CDR2 were assigned from the germline V gene (reference sequence) as MNHEY and SMNVEV. The V and J ends are trimmed by 6 bases and 5 bases, leaving 19 bases between them. The CDR3 starts with the cysteine, ends with the phenylalanine, and has 15 residues. This entry keeps only the CDR3 DNA: 45 bases, framed from base 1. Note on this clone: Its antigen is unknown. No base quality values were provided; no much bigger clone lies one nucleotide off.

Library creation used the immunoSEQ multiplex PCR assay. The table was pulled from immuneACCESS by TCRdb, which kept in-frame rearrangements only. Such tables lose some clones; where checked, under half of the loss comes from unresolved V genes, and the rest has no known cause. Across this sample there are 15,000 to 17,000 clones, with around 83% seen only once. About 18% of the sample comes from the top ten. This clonotype was obtained from a female donor in good health, enrolled as a control in a pregnancy study. Sequenced material: CD8+ T cells from peripheral blood mononuclear cells, taken after pregnancy. Here the chain combines TRBV27 and TRBJ2-5, with TRBD1 tentatively as D gene (5 bases match). The CDR3 reads as follows: CASSPPSGNRETQYF. The nucleotide sequence reads TGTGCCAGCAGCCCACCTTCAGGGAACCGGGAGACCCAGTACTTC.